This T cell receptor beta chain came from a study of cytomegalovirus exposure and HLA in healthy donors. Comments on this clone: The antigen is not known.

PCR employed 60 Vbeta and 13 Jbeta primers. The method was immunoSEQ multiplex PCR; TCRdb's version includes in-frame clones alone and lacks a portion of them. The repertoire consists of about 110,000 clones, with around 86% occurring once and the leading ten covering about 1.8%. Unrecorded immune exposure was likely among donors, who were nominally healthy when sampled. CDR3 size: 13 residues. With 6 bases removed from V and 6 bases from J, the gap between germline ends came to 12 bases. The germline V gene has CDR1 MNHEY and CDR2 SVGAGI. General study findings and limits: Later analysis found that TCR beta chains associated with HLA were more clonally expanded than other, equally common chains. The HLA-A and HLA-B alleles of most subjects were reportedly predicted accurately from TCR beta sequences. In an earlier analysis, most TCR beta V segments were productive about 90% or about 30% of the time.

The TCR was taken from a man aged 35-49 years in good health and CMV-seronegative. The sample was PBMCs. This chain connects TRBV6-5 to TRBJ1-5; D may be TRBD1 (5 bases). Written as DNA, the CDR3 is TGTGCCAGCAGGAGACAGAAGGGTCAGCCCCAGCATTTT. It translates to CASRRQKGQPQHF.